One and the same sample provided the 7 T cell receptor beta chains below, sequenced in a study of CD8 T cells in ankylosing spondylitis. TCRdb passed the 5' RACE reads through MiXCR, listing each CDR3 protein once. This sample has 300,000 to 350,000 distinct CDR3 sequences; around 10% occur once, and the top ten carry around 10%. The sequenced material came from blood, either unsorted or a sorted T cell fraction (not recorded which). The receptors stem from a female donor with ankylosing spondylitis or in good health (not recorded which).

This clonotype has at least ten counts. The V call is TRBV29-1, the J call TRBJ2-7; 7 nucleotides match TRBD1. This CDR3 has 17 residues. Germline V gene data show CDR1 as SQVTM and CDR2 as ANQGSEA. The trim removed 2 bases at V and 2 bases at J, leaving 15 bases unmatched. The CDR3 coding sequence is TGCAGCGTTGAACTTGCCTCGGACAGGAGTGGAACCTACGAGCAGTACTTC. Residues: CSVELASDRSGTYEQYF.

This clonotype was picked up many times. The CDR3 is CASSYSVEAGGPRDTQYF. The DNA of the CDR3 is TGTGCCAGCAGTTACTCCGTCGAAGCGGGAGGGCCGAGAGATACGCAGTATTTT. This chain joins TRBV6-2 or TRBV6-3 and TRBJ2-3; 10 positions match TRBD2. The junction had 11 bases not matched to a gene; V was cut back by 0 bases and J by 5 bases. Per germline, CDR1 MNHEY and CDR2 SVGEGT. This CDR3 is 18 amino acids long.

This clonotype occurred many times. V gene TRBV27 combines with J gene TRBJ2-3; D is unclear. The CDR3 has 13 residues. Germline lookup yields CDR1 MNHEY and CDR2 SMNVEV (reference sequence). Trimming left V 5 bases short and J 2 bases short, with 8 bases between. The CDR3 bases are TGTGCCAGCAGTGCACAAATCACAGATACGCAGTATTTT. Amino acid sequence: CASSAQITDTQYF.

This chain connects TRBV5-5 to TRBJ2-2, with 11 bases fitting TRBD2. In germline, CDR1 is SGHKS, CDR2 YYEKEE (reference sequence). After removal of 0 bases from V and 5 bases from J, the junction contained 6 bases not matched to a gene. This CDR3 spans 17 amino acids. In DNA, the CDR3 is TGTGCCAGCAGCTTGGAACTAGCGGGAGTAAGGACCGGGGAGCTGTTTTTT. The encoded protein is CASSLELAGVRTGELFF. The full variable domain, with the rest looked up from reference TRBV5-5 and TRBJ2-2, is DAGVTQSPTHLIKTRGQQVTLRCSPISGHKSVSWYQQVLGQGPQFIFQYYEKEERGRGNFPDRFSARQFPNYSSELNVNALLLGDSALYLCASSLELAGVRTGELFFGEGSRLTVL.

This clonotype occurred once. A read error may produce the germline difference seen at one junction end. The chain employs TRBV6-1 and TRBJ1-6, with a possible D match to TRBD1 (5 bases). The CDR3 has 14 amino acids. The V gene's germline CDR1 is MNHNS and CDR2 SASEGT. Here the CDR3 reads CASSQSGFNSHLHF. CDR3 nucleotide sequence: TGTGCCAGCAGTCAATCAGGGTTTAATTCACACCTCCACTTT.

There are many counts of this clonotype. The chain has TRBV29-1 and TRBJ2-3, with D perhaps being TRBD1 or TRBD2 (6 bases each). The CDR3 is 13 amino acids. V lost 7 bases and J 8 bases, leaving 19 bases between the germline ends. Germline CDR1 reads SQVTM; CDR2 reads ANQGSEA. The CDR3 sequence is CSGNREGGGTQYF. CDR3 bases: TGCAGCGGTAACCGCGAAGGAGGGGGTACGCAGTATTTT.

This clonotype came up many times. The chain combines TRBV5-1 with TRBJ2-7; TRBD1 matches at 8 bases. V lost 1 base to trimming and J lost 7 bases; unmatched junction nucleotides: 7. The CDR3 spans 14 residues. Germline V gives CDR1 SGHRS, CDR2 YFSETQ. CDR3 residues: CASSLTQGAREQYF. CDR3 sequence (DNA): TGCGCCAGCAGCTTGACCCAGGGGGCGCGTGAGCAGTACTTC.